Listed here are 25 T cell receptor beta chains from one sample, sequenced in a study of cytomegalovirus exposure and HLA in healthy donors. It was with 60 Vbeta and 13 Jbeta primers that the PCR ran. TCRdb keeps only in-frame clones here, not all; method: immunoSEQ multiplex PCR. The sample consists of some 110,000 clones, around 10% of them appearing once. Specimen: PBMCs. The receptors were sampled from a man aged 30-40 years in good health and CMV-seronegative.

J is TRBJ2-3 and V is TRBV5-1; TRBD1 matches 7 bases. The CDR3 is 14 residues long. CDR1 is SGHRS and CDR2 is YFSETQ in the germline V gene. The V segment lost 5 bases and the J segment 2 bases; nucleotides outside the gene matches: 5. CDR3 in amino acids: CASRTGSVTDTQYF. The DNA of the CDR3 is TGCGCCAGCAGGACAGGGTCTGTCACAGATACGCAGTATTTT.

The genes are TRBV27 and TRBJ1-1; D unresolved. Germline CDR1 and CDR2: MNHEY and SMNVEV (reference sequence). V lost 5 bases and J lost 4, with 11 bases in between. The CDR3 runs to 13 residues. CDR3 residues: CASSLTEFTEAFF. In nucleotides, the CDR3 is TGTGCCAGCAGTCTTACAGAATTCACTGAAGCTTTCTTT.

The chain is built from TRBV4-1 and TRBJ2-7; no reliable D call. The V and J ends lost 1 base and 2 bases respectively, with 12 bases between them. The CDR3 is 15 amino acids. CDR1 MGHRA and CDR2 YSYEKL come from the germline V gene. The CDR3 spells CASSQGATVTYEQYF. CDR3 in DNA: TGCGCCAGCAGCCAAGGAGCGACGGTAACCTACGAGCAGTACTTC.

The chain links TRBV10-3 to TRBJ2-1, with TRBD1 identical over 9 bases. Germline CDR1 is ENHRY and CDR2 is SYGVKD. V shed 11 bases, J shed 3 bases, and the junction held 11 bases outside the gene matches. The CDR3 totals 15 residues. The CDR3 bases are TGTGCCGCTCTCTCCGGGACAGGGAACTACAATGAGCAGTTCTTC. Its protein product is CAALSGTGNYNEQFF.

The CDR3 DNA follows: TGTGCCAGCAGCGTAGGGGACAGGGCCTCCACAGATACGCAGTATTTT. It yields the protein CASSVGDRASTDTQYF. The genes are TRBV9 and TRBJ2-3, with TRBD1 matching 9 bases. This CDR3 is 16 amino acids long. Trimming cost V 0 bases and J 2 bases; bases outside gene matches: 4. CDR1 and CDR2 (germline): SGDLS, YYNGEE.

This sequence joins TRBV5-4 and TRBJ1-3; D might be TRBD1 (6 bases). With 3 bases removed from V and 5 bases from J, the gap between germline ends came to 18 bases. Germline V gene data show CDR1 as SGHNT and CDR2 as YYREEE (reference sequence). The CDR3 spans 16 residues. For the CDR3, the DNA is TGTGCCAGCAGCTCGATGGGACACATCGCGCGAAACACCATATATTTT. This sequence encodes CASSSMGHIARNTIYF. Full variable domain (missing parts from reference TRBV5-4 and TRBJ1-3): ETGVTQSPTHLIKTRGQQVTLRCSSQSGHNTVSWYQQALGQGPQFIFQYYREEENGRGNFPPRFSGLQFPNYSSELNVNALELDDSALYLCASSSMGHIARNTIYFGEGSWLTVV.

This clone was seen more than once but under ten times. The chain links TRBV6-5 to TRBJ1-1; 8 bases line up with TRBD1. After removal of 6 bases from V and 7 bases from J, the junction contained 7 bases not matched to a gene. This CDR3 is built from 13 residues. The germline gives CDR1 MNHEY, CDR2 SVGAGI. CDR3 sequence: CASSTTGDHEAFF. The CDR3 DNA follows: TGTGCCAGCAGCACGACAGGGGATCATGAAGCTTTCTTT.

This clone turned up a few times. The chain links TRBV6-5 to TRBJ2-3, with TRBD2 matching 8 bases. CDR3 length: 14 residues. CDR1 is MNHEY and CDR2 is SVGAGI in the germline V gene. J was trimmed by 4 bases and V by 0 bases; bases with no gene match: 0. CDR3: CASSYSRGADTQYF. In DNA, the CDR3 is TGTGCCAGCAGTTACTCGCGGGGGGCAGATACGCAGTATTTT.

This clone was seen only a few times. The chain recombines TRBV18 with TRBJ1-1; possibly TRBD1 for D (6 bases). This CDR3 is built from 15 residues. The ends were cut back, 3 bases at V and 3 bases at J, with 14 bases in the middle. Germline assignment: CDR1 KGHSH and CDR2 LQKENI. CDR3 loop: CASSPAKGGDTEAFF. CDR3 nucleotide sequence: TGTGCCAGCTCACCGGCTAAGGGGGGGGACACTGAAGCTTTCTTT.

This clone was counted only a few times. This chain links TRBV10-3 with TRBJ1-1; maybe TRBD1 (6 bases). Trimming removed 3 bases from V and 10 bases from J, with 15 bases in between. CDR1 is ENHRY, CDR2 SYGVKD, per germline. The CDR3 totals 13 residues. The CDR3 nucleotides read TGTGCCATCAGTGAACGGGGACAAGGAAGAGCTTTCTTT. Its protein is CAISERGQGRAFF.

This clone showed up just a few times. The genes are TRBV27 and TRBJ1-2; D unresolved. Germline CDR1 is MNHEY and CDR2 is SMNVEV (reference sequence). The CDR3 sequence is 15 residues long. V lost 2 bases and J 4 bases, leaving 14 bases between the germline ends. CDR3 sequence reads: CASSLKTDASYGYTF. CDR3 nucleotides: TGTGCCAGCAGTTTAAAAACAGACGCTTCCTATGGCTACACCTTC.

This clone was seen a few times. The chain recombines TRBV7-6 with TRBJ2-7; D is possibly TRBD1 (6 bases). Germline CDR1 SGHVS, CDR2 FNYEAQ. V shed 6 bases and J shed 7 bases, with 13 bases lying between them. The CDR3 is made up of 12 amino acids. As DNA, the CDR3 is TGTGCCAGCAGTAAACAGGGTCGGGAGCAGTACTTC. It yields the protein CASSKQGREQYF.

The rearrangement joins TRBV18 to TRBJ2-3; possibly TRBD1 for D (5 bases). Germline V gene data show CDR1 as KGHSH and CDR2 as LQKENI. The V gene lost 5 bases and the J gene lost 4 bases, with 10 bases spanning the gap. There are 13 residues in the CDR3. The CDR3 loop reads CASSADSSDTQYF. The CDR3 DNA reads as TGTGCCAGCTCAGCCGACAGTTCAGATACGCAGTATTTT.

This clone appeared a few times. This chain joins TRBV21-1 and TRBJ1-4; whether TRBD1, the table's D call, matches the DNA was not checked. TRBV21-1 represents a pseudogene. The CDR3 has 13 residues. The CDR3 coding sequence is TGTGCCAGCAGCCCCCGGACAGATGAAAAACTGTTTTTT. The encoded protein is CASSPRTDEKLFF.

This clone turned up a few times. This sequence joins TRBV12-5 and TRBJ2-7; 9 bases align to TRBD1. This CDR3 is built from 14 residues. CDR1 is LGHNT, CDR2 FRNRAP, per germline. The V gene end was trimmed by 5 bases and the J gene end by 1 base; junction bases not matched to a gene: 3. The DNA of the CDR3 is TGTGCTAGTGGTCTCGGGACAGGGTCCTACGAGCAGTACTTC. This encodes CASGLGTGSYEQYF.

The genes are TRBV11-2 and TRBJ2-3, with 12 bases identical to TRBD2. The V gene end was trimmed by 6 bases and the J gene end by 0 bases; junction bases not matched to a gene: 4. Germline V gives CDR1 SGHAT, CDR2 FQNNGV. This CDR3 is 16 amino acids long. CDR3 bases: TGTGCCAGCAGTTCTGGACTAGCGGGAAGCACAGATACGCAGTATTTT. Its protein is CASSSGLAGSTDTQYF.

This clone was recorded a few times. The chain employs TRBV7-9 and TRBJ1-1; tentatively, D is TRBD1 (6 bases). V was trimmed by 5 bases and J by 6 bases, leaving 16 bases between them. CDR1 SEHNR and CDR2 FQNEAQ come from the germline V gene (reference sequence). This CDR3 has 14 amino acids. The CDR3 loop is CASSVRGGNSEAFF. Here the CDR3 DNA reads TGTGCCAGCAGCGTCCGAGGGGGAAATTCTGAAGCTTTCTTT.

Only a few counts were recorded for this clone. J is TRBJ2-5 and V is TRBV2, with D uncertain. This CDR3 contains 12 residues. Per the germline V gene, CDR1 is SNHLY and CDR2 is FYNNEI. The germline V and J ends were trimmed by 0 bases and 6 bases, with 5 bases remaining between them. The CDR3 is CASSEAAQTQYF. CDR3 nucleotide sequence: TGTGCCAGCAGTGAAGCGGCCCAGACCCAGTACTTC.

This clone has more than one count but fewer than ten. The chain joins TRBV18 to TRBJ1-2; TRBD1 matches at 7 bases. Germline assignment: CDR1 KGHSH and CDR2 LQKENI. Germline trimming cut 2 bases from V and 4 bases from J; bases unmatched to any gene: 1. The CDR3 consists of 13 residues. CDR3 DNA sequence: TGTGCCAGCTCACCAGACAGGGCCTATGGCTACACCTTC. The encoded protein is CASSPDRAYGYTF.

The chain carries TRBV19 and TRBJ2-1, with D unclear. Germline lookup yields CDR1 LNHDA and CDR2 SQIVND (reference sequence). V lost 3 bases to trimming and J lost 0 bases, with 12 bases between them. The CDR3 sequence is 16 residues long. In DNA, the CDR3 is TGTGCCAGTAGTATTCTAGGCCAAAGCTCCTACAATGAGCAGTTCTTC. Residues: CASSILGQSSYNEQFF.

This clone was detected only a few times. DNA of the CDR3: TGTGCCAGTAGTGCTGCGGGGGTCTCCTCTTGGCCCCAGCATTTT. It encodes CASSAAGVSSWPQHF. J is TRBJ1-5 and V is TRBV19; tentatively, D is TRBD1 (5 bases). The CDR3 runs to 15 residues. Germline V gives CDR1 LNHDA, CDR2 SQIVND (reference sequence). V gave up 5 bases and J gave up 9 bases, with 20 bases separating them.

This chain links TRBV27 with TRBJ2-7, with a possible D match to TRBD1 (5 bases). V was shortened by 1 base and J by 1 base, with 11 bases between the two germline ends. This CDR3 contains 15 residues. The V gene's germline CDR1 is MNHEY and CDR2 SMNVEV (reference sequence). The CDR3 DNA sequence: TGTGCCAGCAGTTTATTGGGGCAGCTTTCCTACGAGCAGTACTTC. It codes for CASSLLGQLSYEQYF.

The genes are TRBV11-1 and TRBJ2-7; 7 bases agree with TRBD2. The CDR3 spans 14 residues. Trimming took 5 bases from V and 7 from J; bases not matched to a gene: 11. Germline assignment: CDR1 SGHAT and CDR2 FQDESV (reference sequence). The CDR3 protein is CASSGGGPPREQYF. The CDR3 DNA is TGTGCCAGCAGCGGGGGGGGTCCCCCCCGGGAGCAGTACTTC.

The V gene is TRBV11-2, the J gene TRBJ2-5; 9 bases agree with TRBD2. The CDR3 spans 16 residues. CDR1 and CDR2 from the germline V gene are SGHAT and FQNNGV. The J segment lost 5 bases and the V segment lost 0 bases, leaving 7 bases of the junction unmatched. The CDR3 is CASSLDTSGGRETQYF. DNA of the CDR3: TGTGCCAGCAGCTTAGATACCAGCGGGGGGCGGGAGACCCAGTACTTC.

The rearrangement joins TRBV9 to TRBJ2-3; TRBD2 matches 7 bases. The CDR3 totals 15 residues. The germline V gene encodes CDR1 SGDLS and CDR2 YYNGEE. V dropped 1 base and J dropped 5; count of bases not matched to a gene: 7. CDR3 region: CASSVMAGVGDTQYF. The CDR3 DNA follows: TGTGCCAGCAGCGTAATGGCGGGGGTTGGAGATACGCAGTATTTT.